This T cell receptor (beta chain) emerged from a study of read filtering for tumor transcriptome and immune sequencing. Study results and caveats: Compared with RNA-seq, IR-seq gave much higher clonotype depth and reliability.

This clonotype was counted ten times or more. Its specificity is unknown. From roughly 390 ng of RNA, a library with molecular barcoded alpha/delta and beta/gamma adaptors was made. Using its own MiXCR run on the reads, TCRdb lists one record per CDR3 protein. The table shows 45,000 to 50,000 distinct CDR3 sequences, with about an eighth occurring only once. Germline assignment: CDR1 DFQATT and CDR2 SNEGSKA (reference sequence). This CDR3 is 14 amino acids long. Losses at the gene ends were 1 base for V and 6 bases for J; bases not matched to a gene: 6. This TCR derives from a donor aged 40 or over with multiple myeloma. The chain carries TRBV20-1 and TRBJ2-5, with 9 bases aligning to TRBD2. Sequencing was carried out using a population of CD138-negative cells sorted from bone marrow. The CDR3 nucleotides read TGCAGTGCTAGAGGACTAGCGGACATGCAGACCCAGTACTTC. Its protein product is CSARGLADMQTQYF.